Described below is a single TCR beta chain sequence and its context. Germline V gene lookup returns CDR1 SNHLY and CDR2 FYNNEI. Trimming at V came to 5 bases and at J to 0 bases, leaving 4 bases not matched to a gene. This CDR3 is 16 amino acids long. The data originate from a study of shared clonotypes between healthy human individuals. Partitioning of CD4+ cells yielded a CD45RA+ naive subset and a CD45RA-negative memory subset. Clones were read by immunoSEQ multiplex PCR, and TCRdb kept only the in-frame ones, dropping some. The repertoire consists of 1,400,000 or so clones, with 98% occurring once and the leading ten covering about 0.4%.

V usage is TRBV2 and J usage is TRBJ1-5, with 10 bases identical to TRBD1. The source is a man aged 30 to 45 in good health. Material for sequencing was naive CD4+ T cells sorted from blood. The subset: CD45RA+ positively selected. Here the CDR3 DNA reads TGTGCCAGCAGTTGGACAGGGGGATTTAGCAATCAGCCCCAGCATTTT. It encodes CASSWTGGFSNQPQHF.